The source of this T cell receptor (beta chain) is a study of cytomegalovirus exposure and HLA in healthy donors. The study, taken as a whole, reports: Reportedly, fewer N-insertions than the approximately 700-donor mean appeared in an Asian-associated ancestry cluster in a later analysis. Solely CMV serostatus was available to characterize immune exposure. Across donors, sequencing depth was assumed by presence/absence analyses to be roughly uniform.

60 Vbeta and 13 Jbeta primers were used in PCR. Clones were sequenced by immunoSEQ multiplex PCR, and TCRdb holds only the in-frame ones, with some missing. The table has about 160,000 clones, roughly 84% seen once. CDR1 is SGHVS and CDR2 is FNYEAQ in the germline V gene. V gave up 3 bases and J gave up 4 bases, with 12 bases separating them. The CDR3 loop spans 15 amino acids. Regarding this clone: The antigen is undetermined.

Though probably carrying unrecorded immune exposures, donors were nominally healthy at sampling. Sequences were obtained from PBMCs. V is TRBV7-6 and J is TRBJ1-4, with a possible D match to TRBD1 (5 bases). The sequence was obtained from a man in his late teens or twenties in good health and CMV-seropositive. CDR3 residues: CASSFSTDFNEKLFF. The CDR3 bases are TGTGCCAGCAGCTTTTCGACAGATTTTAATGAAAAACTGTTTTTT. The entire variable domain, with the rest obtained from reference TRBV7-6 and TRBJ1-4, is as follows: GAGVSQSPRYKVTKRGQDVALRCDPISGHVSLYWYRQALGQGPEFLTYFNYEAQQDKSGLPNDRFSAERPEGSISTLTIQRTEQRDSAMYRCASSFSTDFNEKLFFGSGTQLSVL.